The clone carrying this TCR beta chain has at least ten counts. TCRdb reprocessed the RACE reads with MiXCR, giving one entry per CDR3 protein. The table has about 140,000 distinct CDR3 sequences, about 10% seen once. This sample is part of a study of human T cells and chemical hapten exposure. As to time point: patch test 2, 6 weeks after DPC sensitization. Documented treatment: therapeutic diphenylcyclopropenone sensitization with weekly scalp DPC. The CDR3 loop spans 15 amino acids. Between the trimmed V and J ends, which lost 4 bases and 5 bases, there was a span of 17 bases. The V gene's germline CDR1 is KGHSY and CDR2 FQNENV.

Sequencing used whole blood, obtained in connection with sensitization to the hapten diphenylcyclopropenone (DPC). The source of this sequence is a woman in her forties or fifties with alopecia areata. Some clones in this sample may be carry-over from other donors' samples. The V gene is TRBV16, the J gene TRBJ1-1, with a tentative D call TRBD1 (6 bases). In DNA, the CDR3 is TGTGCCAGCAGCCCGATACAGGGAAGGCAGACTGAAGCTTTCTTT. It yields the protein CASSPIQGRQTEAFF.